Below, 6 T cell receptor beta chains from the same sample are listed, as sequenced in a study of PD-1 blockade in classical Hodgkin lymphoma. Only in-frame clones appear in the TCRdb table, and some are missing; sequencing was by immunoSEQ multiplex PCR. The sample contains about 41,000 clones, over 70% of which appear only once. Every single patient, without exception, relapsed after autologous stem cell transplantation, and brentuximab vedotin exposure varied. Sequenced here: peripheral blood mononuclear cells (PBMCs), sampled at baseline. The receptors were gathered from a human donor with classical Hodgkin lymphoma.

The chain couples TRBV2 to TRBJ2-5, with D possibly matching TRBD2 (5 bases). The CDR3 loop spans 15 amino acids. Germline loops: CDR1 SNHLY, CDR2 FYNNEI. V lost 8 bases to trimming and J lost 0 bases, with 16 bases between them. The DNA for the CDR3 is TGTGCCAGCCAGCGGTGGTCGGGGTACCAAGAGACCCAGTACTTC. Its translation: CASQRWSGYQETQYF.

The gene calls are TRBV6-5 and TRBJ2-7; D is undetermined. Trimming pared 6 bases from V and 0 bases from J, leaving 12 bases between. Germline V gene data show CDR1 as MNHEY and CDR2 as SVGAGI. This CDR3 has 14 residues. The CDR3 sequence is CASSQTVSSYEQYF. For the CDR3, the DNA is TGTGCCAGCAGCCAGACGGTGAGCTCCTACGAGCAGTACTTC.

V gene TRBV9 combines with J gene TRBJ2-7; D gene uncertain. Germline loops: CDR1 SGDLS, CDR2 YYNGEE. This CDR3 has 14 residues. Deletions cut 4 bases from V and 2 bases from J, with 13 bases between. The CDR3 DNA reads TGTGCCAGCAGCCCCCGTGGCGGTCCCTACGAGCAGTACTTC. It yields the protein CASSPRGGPYEQYF.

The rearrangement joins TRBV28 to TRBJ1-1, with 10 nucleotides matching TRBD1. Germline CDR1 reads MDHEN; CDR2 reads SYDVKM. The CDR3 loop spans 15 amino acids. Unmatched junction bases numbered 4, after V lost 5 bases and J lost 1 base. The CDR3 spells CASSLRTGGNTEAFF. CDR3 bases: TGTGCCAGCAGTCTCCGGACAGGGGGGAACACTGAAGCTTTCTTT.

This clone was observed once. The V gene is TRBV19, the J gene TRBJ1-5, with 8 nucleotides matching TRBD1. Germline V gives CDR1 LNHDA, CDR2 SQIVND (reference sequence). After removal of 5 bases from V and 2 bases from J, the junction contained 5 bases not matched to a gene. The CDR3 runs 15 residues. The CDR3 spells CASSHSGGGNQPQHF. The DNA for the CDR3 is TGTGCCAGTAGTCATTCAGGGGGCGGCAATCAGCCCCAGCATTTT.

In its sample, this clone was seen a few times. CDR3 residues: CASSLIRGGTSTDTQYF. CDR3 coding DNA: TGTGCCAGCAGTTTAATCAGGGGCGGGACTAGCACAGATACGCAGTATTTT. This chain uses TRBV28 with TRBJ2-3; D may match TRBD1 or TRBD2 (6 bases each). This CDR3 is built from 17 residues. Germline assignment: CDR1 MDHEN and CDR2 SYDVKM. Trimming cost V 2 bases and J 0 bases, with 15 bases left between them.